The 29 T cell receptor beta chains below all came from one sample that was sequenced in a study of shared clonotypes between healthy human individuals. Profiling relied on immunoSEQ multiplex PCR, and the TCRdb table lists in-frame clones only, not all of them. In the table there are approximately 2.5 million clones, more than 85% of which are singletons. Sequencing was done on a sample of naive CD4+ T cells from PBMCs. Subset in this sample: CD45RA+ positively selected. The source is a man aged 18 to 29 in good health. Some clones in this sample may be carry-over from other donors' samples.

Of note for this clone: Other DNA sequences of this sample code for an identical CDR3. V and J are TRBV7-3 and TRBJ1-1; no definite D call. Germline V CDR1 and CDR2: SGHTA, FQGTGA. The V end was cut by 3 bases, the J end by 1 base, with 6 bases between. CDR3 length equals 13 residues. CDR3 sequence reads: CASSLGRNTEAFF. In nucleotides, the CDR3 is TGTGCCAGCAGCTTGGGTCGGAACACTGAAGCTTTCTTT.

Details on this clone: The germline gene is not matched at one end of the junction; a read error may be the cause. The V gene is TRBV29-1, the J gene TRBJ2-7; 10 nucleotides match TRBD2. CDR1 is SQVTM and CDR2 is ANQGSEA in the germline V gene. This CDR3 contains 13 residues. CDR3 nucleotides: TGCAGCGTTCTGACAGGGCTAGCGGGAGAGCCCAGCTTC. Translated, it gives CSVLTGLAGEPSF.

This sequence joins TRBV4-1 and TRBJ2-5; D unclear. V was pared by 0 bases and J by 8 bases, with 10 bases between. CDR3 length: 13 amino acids. Looked up from germline, CDR1 is MGHRA and CDR2 is YSYEKL. Here the CDR3 DNA reads TGCGCCAGCAGCCAAGATCTTAGGCATACCCAGTACTTC. Its translation: CASSQDLRHTQYF.

This clone occurred a few times. The chain couples TRBV6-5 to TRBJ1-2; TRBD1 matches 7 bases. CDR3 length equals 13 residues. J gave up 7 bases and V 5 bases, and 7 bases lay outside the gene matches. Germline loops: CDR1 MNHEY, CDR2 SVGAGI. Here the CDR3 DNA reads TGTGCCAGCAGTACAGGGGCGGAGGGTGGCTACACCTTC. It translates to CASSTGAEGGYTF.

The chain carries TRBV6-6 and TRBJ2-7; 12 nucleotides align to TRBD1. With V trimmed by 5 bases and J by 5 bases, 4 bases remained unmatched. Germline CDR1 MNHNY, CDR2 SVGAGI (reference sequence). The CDR3 covers 14 residues. CDR3 bases: TGTGCCAGCAGTAACCGGGACAGGGGGCACGAGCAGTACTTC. Translating it yields CASSNRDRGHEQYF.

In nucleotides, the CDR3 is TGTGCCAGCAGCCAATCCACAGGAGTCCTGAGGAATAATTCACCCCTCCACTTT. This codes for CASSQSTGVLRNNSPLHF. This chain uses TRBV4-2 with TRBJ1-6, with D perhaps TRBD1 (5 bases). Trimming removed 2 bases from V and 5 bases from J, with 19 bases in between. The CDR3 sequence is 18 residues long. Looked up from germline, CDR1 is LGHNA and CDR2 is YNFKEQ.

This chain connects TRBV9 to TRBJ1-6; D unclear. The CDR3 is made up of 15 amino acids. Per germline, CDR1 SGDLS and CDR2 YYNGEE. V was pared by 3 bases and J by 5 bases, with 12 bases between. CDR3 sequence reads: CASSGPGVNNSPLHF. CDR3 nucleotides: TGTGCCAGCAGCGGCCCCGGCGTCAATAATTCACCCCTCCACTTT.

The chain carries TRBV19 and TRBJ1-2; no reliable D call. CDR1 and CDR2 (germline): LNHDA, SQIVND (reference sequence). V was clipped by 10 bases and J by 5 bases, with 17 bases between them. The CDR3 is 13 amino acids. CDR3 sequence (DNA): TGTGCCACTGTGGCCCCCGGGAGGTATGGCTACACCTTC. This translates into CATVAPGRYGYTF.

This clone was seen only once. The J gene is TRBJ2-5, the V gene TRBV9; no reliable D call. The CDR3 has 15 residues. V lost 0 bases and J lost 5, with 14 bases in between. Germline CDR1 is SGDLS and CDR2 is YYNGEE. The CDR3 DNA sequence: TGTGCCAGCAGCGTAGATGGCATGAAGTGGGAGACCCAGTACTTC. Amino acids: CASSVDGMKWETQYF. Full variable domain (remainder filled in from reference TRBV9 and TRBJ2-5): DSGVTQTPKHLITATGQRVTLRCSPRSGDLSVYWYQQSLDQGLQFLIQYYNGEERAKGNILERFSAQQFPDLHSELNLSSLELGDSALYFCASSVDGMKWETQYFGPGTRLLVL.

The chain has TRBV5-8 and TRBJ2-5; TRBD2 agrees at 8 bases. The J call may be mistaken, given a closer DNA end match to TRBJ2-7. CDR3 length: 15 residues. Per the germline V gene, CDR1 is SGHTS and CDR2 is YDEGEE. CDR3 residues: CASSFSGRPSYEQYF. As DNA, the CDR3 is TGTGCCAGCAGCTTCAGCGGGAGACCCTCCTACGAGCAGTACTTC.

This rearrangement joins TRBV15 to TRBJ1-5; no definite D call. The CDR3 sequence is 14 residues long. Germline V lookup: CDR1 LNHNV, CDR2 YYDKDF (reference sequence). The ends were cut back, 0 bases at V and 6 bases at J, with 9 bases in the middle. In DNA, the CDR3 is TGTGCCACCAGCAGAGATTTTCGGGTTCAGCCCCAGCATTTT. Translation gives CATSRDFRVQPQHF.

The V call is TRBV28, the J call TRBJ1-4; 8 bases are shared with TRBD1. The CDR3 totals 16 residues. Germline V gene lookup returns CDR1 MDHEN and CDR2 SYDVKM. Losses at the gene ends were 3 bases for V and 7 bases for J; bases not matched to a gene: 10. The CDR3 spells CASSFPAGGLIEKLFF. Written as DNA, the CDR3 is TGTGCCAGCAGTTTCCCGGCAGGGGGCTTAATTGAAAAACTGTTTTTT.

The genes are TRBV6-1 and TRBJ1-2, with a possible D match to TRBD1 (6 bases). Trimming stripped 6 bases from V and 4 bases from J, with 18 bases between. CDR3 size: 15 residues. The germline V gene encodes CDR1 MNHNS and CDR2 SASEGT. The CDR3 region is CASSPEKRGAYGYTF. As DNA, the CDR3 is TGTGCCAGCAGCCCCGAGAAGAGGGGGGCCTATGGCTACACCTTC.

The chain recombines TRBV6-6 with TRBJ2-7, with TRBD1 identical over 7 bases. With V trimmed by 0 bases and J by 6 bases, 8 bases remained unmatched. The V gene's germline CDR1 is MNHNY and CDR2 SVGAGI (reference sequence). This CDR3 spans 15 amino acids. CDR3 sequence: CASSYSNPGGVEQYF. The CDR3 DNA reads as TGTGCCAGCAGTTACTCGAATCCAGGGGGAGTCGAGCAGTACTTC.

This clone was found once. The chain employs TRBV28 and TRBJ1-2, with TRBD1 matching 7 bases. The germline V gene encodes CDR1 MDHEN and CDR2 SYDVKM. The CDR3 extends over 15 amino acids. V lost 6 bases and J lost 5; bases outside the gene matches: 12. CDR3 DNA: TGTGCCAGCAGCCTTCCACAGGGGAGTATTTATGGCTACACCTTC. Translation: CASSLPQGSIYGYTF.

This clone was counted a single time. V gene TRBV5-6 combines with J gene TRBJ2-5; the D gene is possibly TRBD2 (7 bases). V lost 7 bases and J lost 1, with 20 bases in between. The CDR3 runs to 16 residues. Germline loops: CDR1 SGHDT, CDR2 YYEEEE. Written as DNA, the CDR3 is TGTGCCAGCGGAAGAGGGGGGGCGGTTTTCCAAGAGACCCAGTACTTC. It is translated as CASGRGGAVFQETQYF.

The CDR3 DNA is TGCGCCAGCAGCCAGAGGACAGGGGTTGGAGGGGCCCAAGAGACCCAGTACTTC. It yields the protein CASSQRTGVGGAQETQYF. The genes are TRBV4-1 and TRBJ2-5; 9 bases are a match to TRBD1. Germline assignment: CDR1 MGHRA and CDR2 YSYEKL. The CDR3 consists of 18 residues. Germline trimming cut 3 bases from V and 1 base from J; bases unmatched to any gene: 12.

A note on this clone: Other DNA variants within this sample encode the same CDR3. This rearrangement joins TRBV14 to TRBJ1-2; 7 bases are a match to TRBD1. The CDR3 extends over 13 amino acids. From germline, CDR1 is SGHDN and CDR2 FVKESK. V lost 6 bases, J lost 4 bases, and 5 bases stayed unmatched. DNA of the CDR3: TGTGCCAGCAGTCAGGACAGGCTCTATGGCTACACCTTC. It specifies CASSQDRLYGYTF.

This CDR3 reads CASSQSFSGPSTYNEQFF. In DNA, the CDR3 is TGTGCCAGTAGCCAGAGTTTTAGCGGGCCCTCAACATACAATGAGCAGTTCTTC. The chain links TRBV19 to TRBJ2-1; TRBD2 aligns across 7 bases. This CDR3 has 18 residues. Germline V gives CDR1 LNHDA, CDR2 SQIVND (reference sequence). The V segment lost 6 bases and the J segment 4 bases; nucleotides outside the gene matches: 18.

The chain uses TRBV5-1 and TRBJ1-4; D is ambiguous. The ends were cut back, 1 base at V and 0 bases at J, with 13 bases in the middle. Looked up from germline, CDR1 is SGHRS and CDR2 is YFSETQ. The CDR3 covers 17 residues. CDR3 in amino acids: CASSLISTTATNEKLFF. CDR3 DNA: TGCGCCAGCAGCTTGATCTCCACTACTGCAACTAATGAAAAACTGTTTTTT.

The V and J genes are TRBV9 and TRBJ2-1; possible D gene TRBD2, 6 bases. Trimming pared 1 base from V and 7 bases from J, leaving 15 bases between. The CDR3 covers 15 residues. Germline CDR1 reads SGDLS; CDR2 reads YYNGEE. The CDR3 is CASSVRERTPNEQFF. In DNA form, the CDR3 reads TGTGCCAGCAGCGTACGGGAGAGAACCCCTAATGAGCAGTTCTTC.

This rearrangement joins TRBV7-8 to TRBJ2-5, with D maybe TRBD1 (6 bases). The J call may be faulty, since TRBJ2-7 better matches the DNA end. The germline CDR1 and CDR2 sequences are SGHVS and FQNEAQ. This CDR3 comprises 14 residues. CDR3: CASSPGQHSYEQYF. CDR3 in DNA: TGTGCCAGCAGCCCCGGACAGCACTCCTACGAGCAGTACTTC.

J is TRBJ1-1 and V is TRBV5-1; 9 bases match TRBD1. The V segment lost 4 bases and the J segment 5 bases; nucleotides outside the gene matches: 6. Germline CDR1 and CDR2: SGHRS and YFSETQ. This CDR3 comprises 14 residues. In DNA form, the CDR3 reads TGCGCCAGCAGCCCAGGGGGGACAGGGACTGAAGCTTTCTTT. It is translated as CASSPGGTGTEAFF.

The sample holds one count of this clone. The chain recombines TRBV7-3 with TRBJ2-1; D gene unclear. V lost 5 bases to trimming and J lost 0 bases, with 14 bases between them. Germline V CDR1 and CDR2: SGHTA, FQGTGA. The CDR3 has 16 amino acids. In DNA form, the CDR3 reads TGTGCCAGCAGCCCCCGGTCCTCTAGCTCCTACAATGAGCAGTTCTTC. It codes for CASSPRSSSSYNEQFF.

This CDR3 reads CASTVRTRSGEQFF. CDR3 DNA sequence: TGTGCCAGCACCGTTAGGACCCGATCGGGTGAGCAGTTCTTC. The chain is built from TRBV28 and TRBJ2-1, with D hard to call. The germline V gene has CDR1 MDHEN and CDR2 SYDVKM. The CDR3 is 14 residues long. V gave up 7 bases and J gave up 9 bases, with 19 bases separating them. Variable domain in full (rest from reference TRBV28 and TRBJ2-1): DVKVTQSSRYLVKRTGEKVFLECVQDMDHENMFWYRQDPGLGLRLIYFSYDVKMKEKGDIPEGYSVSREKKERFSLILESASTNQTSMYLCASTVRTRSGEQFFGPGTRLTVL.

A note on this clone: Other nucleotide sequences from this sample produce the same CDR3. The chain recombines TRBV5-1 with TRBJ2-3; 9 nucleotides align to TRBD1. Germline V lookup: CDR1 SGHRS, CDR2 YFSETQ. The CDR3 totals 15 residues. The junction had 5 bases not matched to a gene; V was cut back by 2 bases and J by 4 bases. The CDR3 coding sequence is TGCGCCAGCAGCTTAGGGGACAGGGTACCAGATACGCAGTATTTT. This codes for CASSLGDRVPDTQYF.

The V gene is TRBV7-9, the J gene TRBJ2-3, with TRBD1 matching over 8 bases. V lost 5 bases and J lost 8; bases outside the gene matches: 12. Germline V gene lookup returns CDR1 SEHNR and CDR2 FQNEAQ (reference sequence). The CDR3 is 15 residues long. CDR3 sequence: CASSRTGRILGTQYF. The CDR3 nucleotides read TGTGCCAGCAGCAGGACAGGGAGAATACTAGGTACGCAGTATTTT.

The chain is built from TRBV27 and TRBJ1-5; TRBD1 might be the D (5 bases). Germline V gives CDR1 MNHEY, CDR2 SMNVEV (reference sequence). CDR3 length: 14 amino acids. The V end was cut by 6 bases, the J end by 3 bases, with 12 bases between. The CDR3 region is CASSRGGINQPQHF. The DNA of the CDR3 is TGTGCCAGCAGCCGGGGGGGTATCAATCAGCCCCAGCATTTT.

The chain couples TRBV28 to TRBJ1-1; D gene unclear. Trimming left V 6 bases short and J 1 base short, with 12 bases between. This CDR3 has 14 amino acids. Germline lookup yields CDR1 MDHEN and CDR2 SYDVKM. CDR3 residues: CASSRRYGNTEAFF. In nucleotides, the CDR3 is TGTGCCAGCAGCCGACGCTACGGGAACACTGAAGCTTTCTTT.